This entry is about one T cell receptor beta chain. The antigen is undetermined. The sample originates from a study of shared clonotypes between healthy human individuals. Broader study findings: Generation of non-shared clonotypes was less probable than generation of clonotypes shared by all four donors. The study found roughly 5% of naive CD4 clonotypes shared across a few donors.

Naive CD8 cells lacked CD45RO and underwent positive selection for CCR7, leaving out terminally differentiated effector memory CD45RA+ cells. Some clones are missing from TCRdb's copy, which holds only in-frame ones; the method was immunoSEQ multiplex PCR. The data show some 2.1 million clones, about 93% seen once. V was trimmed by 5 bases and J by 2 bases, leaving 15 bases between them. There are 15 residues in the CDR3. Germline lookup yields CDR1 SGHTA and CDR2 FQGTGA. Sequenced sample: naive CD8+ T cells from PBMCs. The rearrangement joins TRBV7-3 to TRBJ1-1; no firm D call. This TCR derives from a man aged 18 to 30 in good health. Some clones in this sample may be carry-over from other donors' samples. The CDR3 protein is CASSQSPGPNTEAFF. CDR3 nucleotides: TGTGCCAGCAGCCAATCCCCAGGCCCTAACACTGAAGCTTTCTTT.